Below, 23 T cell receptor beta chains from the same sample are listed, as sequenced in a study of vaccination and CD4 T cells after COVID-19. The assay that was used to sequence DNA from cultured CD4+ T cells was the Oncomine TCR Beta short-read assay. TCRdb independently ran MiXCR on the PCR reads; one entry per CDR3 protein. The profile shows roughly 12,000 distinct CDR3 sequences, roughly 55% of them singletons. The treatment was: roughly 11-day PBMC culture with coronavirus spike peptide pools or control peptides (ViraFEST assay). Their specific antigens are unknown. What was sequenced was CD4+ T cells from blood, cultured in vitro. The receptors here all came from a human donor who had recovered from COVID-19.

This clonotype was counted a few times. This chain uses TRBV20-1 with TRBJ2-7; 10 nucleotides agree with TRBD2. CDR1 and CDR2 (germline): DFQATT, SNEGSKA (reference sequence). J gave up 2 bases and V 7 bases, and 8 bases lay outside the gene matches. The CDR3 covers 14 residues. CDR3: CSGFGTSVPYEQYF. CDR3 in DNA: TGCAGTGGATTCGGGACTAGCGTGCCCTACGAGCAGTACTTC.

The chain has TRBV9 and TRBJ1-6; unclear D gene. The CDR3 sequence is 15 residues long. The V gene lost 5 bases and the J gene lost 7 bases, with 16 bases spanning the gap. Germline assignment: CDR1 SGDLS and CDR2 YYNGEE. CDR3 amino acids: CASSGSSSENSPLHF. For the CDR3, the DNA is TGTGCCAGCAGTGGTAGCAGTAGTGAAAATTCACCCCTCCACTTT.

By share, this clonotype ranks as medium-sized. The chain combines TRBV27 with TRBJ1-5; possible D gene TRBD1, 5 bases. V was trimmed by 6 bases and J by 7 bases, leaving 13 bases between them. This CDR3 has 13 residues. Germline V gene data show CDR1 as MNHEY and CDR2 as SMNVEV (reference sequence). The CDR3 sequence: CASSPGLRQPQHF. The DNA of the CDR3 is TGTGCCAGCAGCCCGGGACTTCGGCAGCCCCAGCATTTT.

V is TRBV20-1 and J is TRBJ2-1; TRBD2 aligns across 11 bases. The CDR3 loop spans 14 amino acids. J was trimmed by 8 bases and V by 1 base; bases with no gene match: 4. CDR1 and CDR2 (germline): DFQATT, SNEGSKA (reference sequence). CDR3 sequence: CSARVAGGLDEQFF. The CDR3 DNA follows: TGCAGTGCTAGAGTAGCGGGAGGGTTGGATGAGCAGTTCTTC.

This clonotype has just a few counts. This chain connects TRBV6-1 to TRBJ1-5, with 7 bases lining up with TRBD1. CDR1 is MNHNS and CDR2 is SASEGT in the germline V gene. Trimming at V came to 8 bases and at J to 9 bases, leaving 10 bases not matched to a gene. The CDR3 runs 13 residues. The CDR3 DNA is TGTGCCAGCGGCAGGGGGATGAGTCTGCCCCAGCATTTT. Translation gives CASGRGMSLPQHF.

This sequence joins TRBV27 and TRBJ1-6, with D uncertain. This CDR3 has 16 residues. Germline V gene sequence: CDR1 MNHEY, CDR2 SMNVEV (reference sequence). V dropped 3 bases and J dropped 0 bases, with 9 bases sitting between them. The CDR3 nucleotides are TGTGCCAGCAGTTTTACCGTACCCTCCTATAATTCACCCCTCCACTTT. It codes for CASSFTVPSYNSPLHF.

This clonotype was observed a single time. The chain links TRBV4-1 to TRBJ2-7; a possible D gene is TRBD2 (11 bases). V was trimmed by 3 bases and J by 6 bases, leaving 36 bases between them. Germline V gene data show CDR1 as MGHRA and CDR2 as YSYEKL. The CDR3 contains 21 residues. DNA of the CDR3: TGCGCCAGCAGCCACCCGACAGGGGGCACTAGCGGGAGACCACTTACGGGCGAGCAGTACTTC. This sequence encodes CASSHPTGGTSGRPLTGEQYF.

The J gene is TRBJ2-3, the V gene TRBV20-1; 7 bases match TRBD2. Losses at the gene ends were 6 bases for V and 1 base for J; bases not matched to a gene: 4. Germline CDR1 DFQATT, CDR2 SNEGSKA (reference sequence). CDR3 length equals 13 residues. The CDR3 spells CSARDYRTDTQYF. In nucleotides, the CDR3 is TGCAGTGCCCGGGACTACCGCACAGATACGCAGTATTTT.

The V call is TRBV6-1, the J call TRBJ1-2, with unresolved D. In germline, CDR1 is MNHNS, CDR2 SASEGT. V lost 3 bases to trimming and J lost 2 bases, with 1 base between them. The CDR3 length is 11 residues. CDR3 in DNA: TGTGCCAGCAGTGACAACTATGGCTACACCTTC. Its protein product is CASSDNYGYTF.

The chain employs TRBV12-3 or TRBV12-4 and TRBJ1-5; D is unresolved. The CDR3 consists of 16 residues. V shed 5 bases and J shed 0 bases, with 14 bases lying between them. CDR3 amino acids: CASSPRAGNSNQPQHF. The CDR3 nucleotides read TGTGCCAGCAGTCCACGGGCAGGTAATAGCAATCAGCCCCAGCATTTT.

The CDR3 here is CASSMTTEAFF. CDR3 nucleotide sequence: TGTGCCAGTAGTATGACGACTGAAGCTTTCTTT. The chain uses TRBV19 and TRBJ1-1; no reliable D call. The CDR3 length is 11 residues. Per the germline V gene, CDR1 is LNHDA and CDR2 is SQIVND (reference sequence). V lost 3 bases, J lost 5 bases, and 4 bases lay in between.

The V call is TRBV10-3, the J call TRBJ1-2; D is unclear. V lost 4 bases and J lost 3, with 9 bases in between. Germline values: CDR1 ENHRY, CDR2 SYGVKD. The CDR3 consists of 13 residues. In DNA form, the CDR3 reads TGTGCCATCAGTGGGGTCGGGGACTATGGCTACACCTTC. As protein: CAISGVGDYGYTF.

This clonotype was seen a few times. The chain recombines TRBV6-1 with TRBJ1-2, with D perhaps matching TRBD1 (6 bases). CDR3 length: 19 residues. Germline assignment: CDR1 MNHNS and CDR2 SASEGT. V lost 2 bases to trimming and J lost 3 bases, with 25 bases between them. This chain's CDR3 is CASSERPSSGGGGHYGYTF. CDR3 DNA sequence: TGTGCCAGCAGTGAAAGGCCGTCGAGCGGGGGCGGAGGTCACTATGGCTACACCTTC.

This CDR3 is CASSAGWNNQPQHF. In nucleotides, the CDR3 is TGTGCCAGCAGTGCAGGATGGAACAATCAGCCCCAGCATTTT. This rearrangement joins TRBV28 to TRBJ1-5; D is unclear. The germline V and J ends were trimmed by 5 bases and 3 bases, with 11 bases remaining between them. The germline V gene encodes CDR1 MDHEN and CDR2 SYDVKM. The CDR3 consists of 14 residues.

The chain has TRBV6-1 and TRBJ2-7; TRBD1 might be the D (7 bases). Germline CDR1 is MNHNS and CDR2 is SASEGT. The CDR3 covers 13 residues. The V and J ends lost 7 bases and 2 bases respectively, with 12 bases between them. CDR3 amino acids: CASTTGEAYEQYF. The CDR3 DNA is TGTGCCAGCACAACAGGGGAGGCCTACGAGCAGTACTTC.

The chain employs TRBV6-1 and TRBJ2-1; the D gene is possibly TRBD1 (6 bases). CDR3 length equals 15 residues. In germline, CDR1 is MNHNS, CDR2 SASEGT. The ends were cut back, 5 bases at V and 4 bases at J, with 15 bases in the middle. Here the CDR3 DNA reads TGTGCCAGCAGTCTTGACAGGTCGAGATACAATGAGCAGTTCTTC. Translating gives CASSLDRSRYNEQFF.

This chain uses TRBV2 with TRBJ2-7; D is possibly TRBD2 (5 bases). The CDR3 covers 13 residues. Germline CDR1 reads SNHLY; CDR2 reads FYNNEI. V was shortened by 4 bases and J by 5 bases, with 12 bases between the two germline ends. The CDR3 sequence: CASSGLWTDEQYF. CDR3 DNA: TGTGCCAGCAGTGGGCTATGGACTGACGAGCAGTACTTC.

This clonotype was found a few times. The CDR3 spells CASSVLGDGEQFF. The CDR3 DNA reads TGTGCCAGCAGCGTATTAGGGGACGGTGAGCAGTTCTTC. The chain joins TRBV9 to TRBJ2-1; either TRBD1 or TRBD2 may supply D (5 bases each). The germline gives CDR1 SGDLS, CDR2 YYNGEE. Trimming took off 1 base at V and 9 bases at J, with 11 bases between the two ends. This CDR3 comprises 13 residues.

This clonotype appeared a few times. The rearrangement joins TRBV6-1 to TRBJ2-2, with D uncertain. V was shortened by 5 bases and J by 4 bases, with 11 bases between the two germline ends. This CDR3 contains 14 residues. Germline CDR1 is MNHNS and CDR2 is SASEGT. CDR3 DNA: TGTGCCAGCAGTAATAACCCGGGCACCGGGGAGCTGTTTTTT. Its protein product is CASSNNPGTGELFF.

The chain uses TRBV2 and TRBJ2-1; D is undetermined. Between the trimmed V and J ends, which lost 4 bases and 0 bases, there was a span of 13 bases. The germline CDR1 and CDR2 sequences are SNHLY and FYNNEI. The CDR3 spans 16 residues. CDR3 sequence reads: CASSVQPIFSYNEQFF. CDR3 in DNA: TGTGCCAGCAGTGTACAACCGATATTCTCCTACAATGAGCAGTTCTTC.

This clonotype occurred a few times. V is TRBV2 and J is TRBJ2-5; D may match TRBD1 or TRBD2 (5 bases each). V was clipped by 3 bases and J by 5 bases, with 13 bases between them. This CDR3 region has 14 residues. The V gene's germline CDR1 is SNHLY and CDR2 FYNNEI. CDR3 in amino acids: CASSDTTGRETQYF. Written as DNA, the CDR3 is TGTGCCAGCAGTGATACGACGGGGCGGGAGACCCAGTACTTC.

The chain employs TRBV15 and TRBJ1-1, with 7 bases identical to TRBD1. Trimming removed 1 base from V and 4 bases from J; junction bases left unmatched: 18. This CDR3 is 19 amino acids long. Germline V gene lookup returns CDR1 LNHNV and CDR2 YYDKDF (reference sequence). The CDR3 here is CATSRGPLTGKAGGTEAFF. In nucleotides, the CDR3 is TGTGCCACCAGCAGAGGACCTTTGACAGGGAAGGCAGGAGGCACTGAAGCTTTCTTT.

This clonotype was observed a single time. The chain is built from TRBV7-3 and TRBJ2-2, with D unclear. V shed 5 bases and J shed 6 bases, with 10 bases lying between them. Germline CDR1 is SGHTA and CDR2 is FQGTGA. The CDR3 consists of 13 residues. The CDR3 bases are TGTGCCAGCAGCACCCGTTCGGCCGGGGAGCTGTTTTTT. Translating gives CASSTRSAGELFF.